This T cell receptor beta chain emerged from a study of blood T cell repertoires in COVID-19. About the research overall: Nucleic acid was either cDNA or gDNA, and it came from T cells, B-cell-depleted T cells, or PBMCs.

The V end lost 5 bases, the J end lost 5 bases, and 16 bases lay between the germline ends. The germline gives CDR1 SGHNT, CDR2 YENEEA. The CDR3 sequence is 15 residues long. How the authors handled the data: Quantification of nucleated cells was approximated via reference gene primer amplification. Sequencing used immunoSEQ multiplex PCR; TCRdb keeps in-frame clones, though not all of them. That table gives V, J and clone size, and the DNA gave D and trimming. This table has 150,000 to 160,000 clones, 65% to 90% appearing once. This receptor was identified in a woman aged 60-70 years with COVID-19, enrolled during active disease. The chain couples TRBV11-3 to TRBJ2-1; tentative D call: TRBD2 (7 bases). Input material: peripheral blood. This chain's CDR3 is CASSRSRGANNEQFF. In DNA form, the CDR3 reads TGTGCCAGCAGCAGGAGCCGGGGGGCAAACAATGAGCAGTTCTTC.